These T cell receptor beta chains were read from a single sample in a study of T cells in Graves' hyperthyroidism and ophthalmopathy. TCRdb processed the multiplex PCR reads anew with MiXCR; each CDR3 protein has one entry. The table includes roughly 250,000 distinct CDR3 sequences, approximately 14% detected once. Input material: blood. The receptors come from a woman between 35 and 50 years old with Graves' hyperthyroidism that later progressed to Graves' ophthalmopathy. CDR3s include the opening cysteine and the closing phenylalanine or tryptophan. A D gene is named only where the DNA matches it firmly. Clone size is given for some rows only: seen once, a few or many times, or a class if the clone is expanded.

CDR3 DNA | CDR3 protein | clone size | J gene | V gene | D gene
TGTGCTAGCAGCTTAAGGGTTTCCGAGACCCAGTACTTC | CASSLRVSETQYF | many | TRBJ2-5 | TRBV7-7 | -
TGTGCCAGCAGTTTATTGGGGGACTACGAGCAGTACTTC | CASSLLGDYEQYF | many | TRBJ2-7 | TRBV27 | -
TGTGCCAGCAGTGGGGAGGGGTACCAGTTCTTC | CASSGEGYQFF | - | TRBJ2-1 | TRBV6-1 | TRBD2
TGTGCCAGTAGACGGAGTTCCCCTTACAATGAGCAGTTCTTC | CASRRSSPYNEQFF | many | TRBJ2-1 | TRBV2 | -
TGTGCCAGCAGCCCCACCATGCTAGCGGGAGGGCCCAATGAGCAGTTCTTC | CASSPTMLAGGPNEQFF | few | TRBJ2-1 | TRBV7-9 | TRBD2
TGTGCCAGCAGTTTAAGCGGGGGACTACGAGAAAAACTGTTTTTT | CASSLSGGLREKLFF | many | TRBJ1-4 | TRBV28 | -
TGTGCCAGCAGCTTCCCGGGACCTCAGCCCCAGCATTTT | CASSFPGPQPQHF | many | TRBJ1-5 | TRBV7-2 | -
TGCGCCAGCAGCCGGGTCAGGGCGGAGTCGAACACCGGGGAGCTGTTTTTT | CASSRVRAESNTGELFF | many | TRBJ2-2 | TRBV5-1 | -
TGTGCCTGGAGCGCTTATTTGCCGGGGAAAGGAGCTTTCTTT | CAWSAYLPGKGAFF | many | TRBJ1-1 | TRBV30 | -
TGTGCCAGCAGCTTTTATTCCCCGGATGAGCAGTTCTTC | CASSFYSPDEQFF | many | TRBJ2-1 | TRBV7-2 | -
TGCGCCAGCAGCCTAGACTGGACCGTCGGAGATACGCAGTATTTT | CASSLDWTVGDTQYF | few | TRBJ2-3 | TRBV5-1 | -
TGTGCCAGTAGTATTGGCCTAGCGCGACGAGAGACCCAGTACTTC | CASSIGLARRETQYF | - | TRBJ2-5 | TRBV19 | -
TGCGCCAGCAGCCGGGACAGGCAGTCGCAGTACTTC | CASSRDRQSQYF | few | TRBJ2-7 | TRBV4-1 | TRBD1
TGTGCCAGCAGCCGAGAAGCGAACCCTAACTATGGCTACACCTTC | CASSREANPNYGYTF | many | TRBJ1-2 | TRBV2 | -
TGTGCCACCAGTGACAACGGACAGAGCCCTGAAGCTTTCTTT | CATSDNGQSPEAFF | many | TRBJ1-1 | TRBV24-1 | -
TGTGCCAGCCTGGGAGGCCCTCTTGGTAGCTATGGCTACACCTTC | CASLGGPLGSYGYTF | many | TRBJ1-2 | TRBV6-2/TRBV6-3 | -
TGTGCCAGAGGGCGAAGTAACACTGAAGCTTTCTTT | CARGRSNTEAFF | many | TRBJ1-1 | TRBV2 | -
TGTGCCAGCAGCCGGGCGACGTATAATTCACCCCTCCACTTT | CASSRATYNSPLHF | many | TRBJ1-6 | TRBV27 | -
TGTGCCACCAGCACCACCCTTGGAAGGCAGGGGGCCTCTGAAGCTTTCTTT | CATSTTLGRQGASEAFF | few | TRBJ1-1 | TRBV15 | TRBD1
TGTGCCAGCAGTTACCAGGGGGGGAGTTACGAGCAGTACTTC | CASSYQGGSYEQYF | many | TRBJ2-7 | TRBV6-5 | -
TGTGCCAGCAGCCTATCTGGGACAGAGAGTTCTGAAGCTTTCTTT | CASSLSGTESSEAFF | many | TRBJ1-1 | TRBV27 | TRBD1
TGTGCCAGCAGGGAAAGGTACAGGGTCAGGGATACGCAGTATTTT | CASRERYRVRDTQYF | - | TRBJ2-3 | TRBV27 | -
TGTGCCAGCAGGACTCTAGCCAAAAACATTCAGTACTTC | CASRTLAKNIQYF | - | TRBJ2-4 | TRBV27 | -
TGTGCCAAATGCGGGAGGGCCTGGGACATTCAGTACTTC | CAKCGRAWDIQYF | - | TRBJ2-4 | TRBV25-1 | TRBD2
TGTGCCACCAGCCGGTACAATGAGCAGTTCTTC | CATSRYNEQFF | many | TRBJ2-1 | TRBV24-1 | -
TGTGCCAGCAGCCCTAGCGGGATGGGGGAGCTGTTTTTT | CASSPSGMGELFF | few | TRBJ2-2 | TRBV7-3 | TRBD2
TGTGCCAGCAGCATGACGGGTTACGAGCAGTACTTC | CASSMTGYEQYF | - | TRBJ2-7 | TRBV5-5 | -
TGTGCCAGCAAGGTTGGATATTATAGCAATCAGCCCCAGCATTTT | CASKVGYYSNQPQHF | many | TRBJ1-5 | TRBV6-1 | -
TGTGCCAGCAGTTTAAGGAGGCAACTCTTATACAATGAGCAGTTCTTC | CASSLRRQLLYNEQFF | many | TRBJ2-1 | TRBV28 | -
TGTGCCAGTAGTTTGGACGGTCCAAATTACAATGAGCAGTTCTTC | CASSLDGPNYNEQFF | - | TRBJ2-1 | TRBV19 | -
TGTGCCAGTAAGGGACAGGGGAGCACAGATACGCAGTATTTT | CASKGQGSTDTQYF | - | TRBJ2-3 | TRBV19 | TRBD1
TGTGCCAGCAGTTTATCACGGCTAGCGGGAGTCGAGCAGTACTTC | CASSLSRLAGVEQYF | many | TRBJ2-7 | TRBV27 | TRBD2
TGTGCCAGCAGTGAAGCTGGGACTAGCGGGAGGGAGACCCAGTACTTC | CASSEAGTSGRETQYF | many | TRBJ2-5 | TRBV2 | TRBD2
TGTGCCACCAGTGTACGGGGATTTCATGGCTACACCTTC | CATSVRGFHGYTF | many | TRBJ1-2 | TRBV24-1 | -
TGTGCCAGCTCACCACCAGATGGGGAGGGCAATCAGCCCCAGCATTTT | CASSPPDGEGNQPQHF | - | TRBJ1-5 | TRBV18 | -
TGTGCCAGCAGTTTCCGGGGGGCTGGGGCCAACGTCCTGACTTTC | CASSFRGAGANVLTF | - | TRBJ2-6 | TRBV28 | TRBD2
TGTGCCAGCAGTGTGGGACAGGGGAACCCTGAAAAACTGTTTTTT | CASSVGQGNPEKLFF | many | TRBJ1-4 | TRBV2 | TRBD1
TGTGCCAGCCGAAGACTAGCGGAAGATACGCAGTATTTT | CASRRLAEDTQYF | - | TRBJ2-3 | TRBV7-2 | TRBD2
TGTGCCAGTAGTATGAAGGTACGGACTCGATATACGCAGTATTTT | CASSMKVRTRYTQYF | - | TRBJ2-3 | TRBV19 | -
TGCAGTGCTAGAGTTTCGGGCCCCAGGACAGGGACATCCTCTGGGGCCAACGTCCTGACTTTC | CSARVSGPRTGTSSGANVLTF | - | TRBJ2-6 | TRBV20-1 | TRBD1
TGCGCCAGCAGACCAGCGGGAGCGACAGATACGCAGTATTTT | CASRPAGATDTQYF | many | TRBJ2-3 | TRBV10-2 | TRBD2